This T cell receptor beta chain was captured in a study of vaccination and CD4 T cells after COVID-19. Sequence data for DNA of cultured CD4+ T cells were generated by the Oncomine TCR Beta short-read assay. TCRdb analysed the PCR reads with MiXCR anew, one entry per CDR3 protein. The data show roughly 15,000 distinct CDR3 sequences, about three fifths seen once. Specified treatment: roughly 10-day PBMC culture with coronavirus spike peptide pools or control peptides (ViraFEST assay). The V and J ends lost 10 bases and 1 base, in that order; junction bases with no gene match: 8. Germline CDR1 and CDR2: ENHRY and SYGVKD. The CDR3 length is 14 residues. In its sample, this clonotype was seen once. Antigen unknown.

Source material: CD4+ T cells from blood, cultured in vitro. The chain employs TRBV10-3 and TRBJ1-1; 8 bases are a match to TRBD1. The receptor comes from a human donor who had recovered from COVID-19. CDR3 coding DNA: TGTGCCAGCAGGGGGGGGACAGGGAACACTGAAGCTTTCTTT. Translating gives CASRGGTGNTEAFF.